This TCR beta chain was captured by sequencing in a study of technical replicates of blood from a few donors. Germline V gene sequence: CDR1 SGHAT, CDR2 FQNNGV. The CDR3 contains 14 residues. V was cut by 6 bases and J by 1 base, with 9 bases left in between. Clones were sequenced by immunoSEQ multiplex PCR, and TCRdb holds only the in-frame ones, with some missing. The data show tens of thousands of clones, 92% seen once. Sample: T cells isolated from PBMCs. This clonotype originated in a human donor in good health. The rearrangement uses TRBV11-2 and TRBJ2-2, with D perhaps matching TRBD1 (6 bases). The CDR3 DNA follows: TGTGCCAGCAGGTCACAGGGGAACACCGGGGAGCTGTTTTTT. It encodes CASRSQGNTGELFF.